This T cell receptor beta chain was recovered during a study of beta chain features in type 1 diabetes. Whole-study results and caveats: TCRB CDR3s from Type 1 diabetes patients were moderately but significantly shorter in all four CD4+ subsets. For TCRB rearrangement, an influence of HLA type remained unresolved here.

The authors obtained over 98% purity in all sorted populations. In its sample, this clone was seen a few times. The antigen is unknown. This CDR3 comprises 11 residues. The germline V and J ends were trimmed by 6 bases and 6 bases, with 6 bases remaining between them. Germline CDR1 is MDHEN and CDR2 is SYDVKM. Expressed TCRB transcripts were sequenced because the isolated RNA had all been reverse transcribed beforehand. Stem cell-like memory T cell samples came in at an average of approximately 980,000 reads. Sequenced by immunoSEQ multiplex PCR; TCRdb stores in-frame clones only, minus some. Here the sample spans more than 85,000 clones, 40% being singletons.

This clonotype was sampled from a woman younger than 35 in good health. The sample taken for sequencing was stem cell memory CD4+ T cells from blood. V usage is TRBV28 and J usage is TRBJ1-3; D not resolved. CDR3 bases: TGTGCCAGCAGGCAGGAAAACACCATATATTTT. This sequence encodes CASRQENTIYF.